This T cell receptor (beta chain) was identified in a study of shared clonotypes between healthy human individuals. In the study overall: The donor group consisted of two women and a few men, aged 18 to 49. Study-wide results and limits: Researchers sampled blood only, noting tissue repertoires likely differ. Shared across a few donors were around 5% of the naive CD4 clonotypes. Few donors limited the genetic and exposure-history diversity represented.

A note on this clone: The antigen remains unidentified.

CD45RO-negative cells were positively selected for CCR7, leaving out terminally differentiated effector memory CD45RA+ cells. The CDR3 contains 14 residues. CDR1 is SGHDN, CDR2 FVKESK, per germline. V lost 4 bases to trimming and J lost 4 bases, with 11 bases between them. Produced via immunoSEQ multiplex PCR; TCRdb's table is partial and in-frame only. This sample has about 820,000 clones, with 85% to 95% found just once. Specimen: naive CD8+ T cells sorted from blood. The chain carries TRBV14 and TRBJ2-1; the D is unclear. This sequence originates from a man aged 25 to 45 in good health. The CDR3 DNA reads TGTGCCAGCAGCCCCGTGATCGGTTACAATGAGCAGTTCTTC. Residues: CASSPVIGYNEQFF.